This entry lists 8 T cell receptor beta chains sequenced from one sample in a study of T-cell reconstitution after alpha-beta-depleted transplantation in children. Using unique molecular identifiers, the investigators prepared the TCRbeta library. TCRdb reprocessed the PCR reads via MiXCR and lists one record per CDR3 protein. The sample holds some 250,000 distinct CDR3 sequences, around 13% seen once. This specimen consisted of PBMCs from the stem cell graft donor, obtained from the stem cell graft. The receptors were gathered from a human donor who donated a stem cell graft to a child with acute lymphoblastic leukemia.

This clonotype was seen repeatedly, ten times or more. The J gene is TRBJ1-1, the V gene TRBV6-5, with a tentative D call TRBD1 (5 bases). The CDR3 contains 11 residues. Germline V gene sequence: CDR1 MNHEY, CDR2 SVGAGI. Trimming removed 7 bases at V and 5 bases at J, with 8 bases between. The CDR3 sequence: CASKGVTEAFF. The CDR3 nucleotides are TGTGCCAGCAAAGGGGTTACTGAAGCTTTCTTT.

This clonotype has a count of ten or more. The chain combines TRBV29-1 with TRBJ2-7; D not certain. CDR3 length equals 12 residues. Germline V gene lookup returns CDR1 SQVTM and CDR2 ANQGSEA. With 3 bases removed from V and 1 base from J, the gap between germline ends came to 7 bases. CDR3: CSVELGSYEQYF. The DNA for the CDR3 is TGCAGCGTTGAGCTAGGTTCCTACGAGCAGTACTTC.

The J gene is TRBJ2-1, the V gene TRBV1; TRBD2 reflects the table's D call only, with no check against the DNA. TRBV1 is noted as a pseudogene. CDR3 length: 18 amino acids. The CDR3 DNA reads TGCACCAGCAGCCGAGCTGGAGCGGGATCAGACTCCTACAATGAGCAGTTCTTC. It is translated as CTSSRAGAGSDSYNEQFF.

This clonotype came up many times. J is TRBJ1-1 and V is TRBV29-1, with TRBD1 as a possible D gene (5 bases). This CDR3 is 13 amino acids long. Per germline, CDR1 SQVTM and CDR2 ANQGSEA. V dropped 5 bases and J dropped 5 bases, with 15 bases sitting between them. CDR3 nucleotides: TGCAGCGTTCGGACATCAGGAGGGACTGAAGCTTTCTTT. Its translation: CSVRTSGGTEAFF.

This clonotype has at least ten counts. The chain has TRBV5-1 and TRBJ2-1; 14 bases match TRBD2. Germline V gene data show CDR1 as SGHRS and CDR2 as YFSETQ. The ends lost 3 bases at V and 10 bases at J; junction bases unmatched: 12. This CDR3 spans 17 amino acids. The CDR3 reads CASSSGLAGAGFREQFF. In DNA form, the CDR3 reads TGCGCCAGCAGCTCGGGACTAGCGGGAGCGGGATTTCGGGAGCAGTTCTTC.

This clonotype appeared many times. The gene calls are TRBV6-1 and TRBJ2-4, with 7 bases matching TRBD1. V shed 8 bases, J shed 2 bases, and the junction held 3 bases outside the gene matches. Per germline, CDR1 MNHNS and CDR2 SASEGT. The CDR3 consists of 13 residues. The CDR3 coding sequence is TGTGCCAGCGGGACAGAGACCAAAAACATTCAGTACTTC. It encodes CASGTETKNIQYF.

This clonotype was found many times. The chain couples TRBV28 to TRBJ2-3, with TRBD2 identical over 13 bases. With 6 bases clipped from V and 2 bases from J, the junction kept 5 bases outside the gene matches. Germline loops: CDR1 MDHEN, CDR2 SYDVKM. The CDR3 has 16 residues. CDR3: CASSTSGGGYTDTQYF. The CDR3 region has the DNA TGTGCCAGCAGCACTAGCGGGGGGGGATACACAGATACGCAGTATTTT.

The genes are TRBV29-1 and TRBJ1-2, with D perhaps TRBD1 (5 bases). Germline-derived CDR1 and CDR2 are SQVTM and ANQGSEA. The CDR3 contains 14 residues. The germline V and J ends were trimmed by 6 bases and 0 bases, with 14 bases remaining between them. The CDR3 nucleotides read TGCAGCGTCGGTGGGACGGGAGCTAACTATGGCTACACCTTC. Translating gives CSVGGTGANYGYTF.